Below are 23 T cell receptor beta chains sequenced from a single sample in a study of shared clonotypes between healthy human individuals. Sequencing was performed with immunoSEQ multiplex PCR; in TCRdb, only in-frame clones are kept and a portion is missing. The repertoire holds hundreds of thousands of clones, with approximately 96% as singletons. Naive CD8 cells lacked CD45RO and underwent positive selection for CCR7, leaving out terminally differentiated effector memory CD45RA+ cells. The sequencing input was naive CD8+ T cells sorted from blood. The receptors come from a woman under 40 in good health.

This rearrangement joins TRBV4-1 to TRBJ2-2; D is tentatively TRBD1 or TRBD2 (7 bases each). Between the trimmed V and J ends, which lost 3 bases and 0 bases, there was a span of 17 bases. The CDR3 runs 18 residues. In germline, CDR1 is MGHRA, CDR2 YSYEKL. The CDR3 region has the DNA TGCGCCAGCAGCCAGCGGTGGGGAGGGGGCCCGAACACCGGGGAGCTGTTTTTT. Translated, it gives CASSQRWGGGPNTGELFF.

The genes are TRBV5-8 and TRBJ1-2, with a weak D call TRBD1 (5 bases). Trimming shortened V by 0 bases and J by 2 bases, and 11 bases separated the two germline ends. Germline values: CDR1 SGHTS, CDR2 YDEGEE. This CDR3 comprises 15 residues. The CDR3 reads CASSLEWGSNYGYTF. CDR3 DNA: TGTGCCAGCAGCTTGGAATGGGGGTCCAACTATGGCTACACCTTC.

This clone appeared once. The chain recombines TRBV7-9 with TRBJ2-7, with D tentatively TRBD1 (7 bases). Germline values: CDR1 SEHNR, CDR2 FQNEAQ (reference sequence). V lost 0 bases and J lost 0, with 12 bases in between. This CDR3 has 16 amino acids. CDR3: CASSLAQGDFSYEQYF. The CDR3 nucleotides read TGTGCCAGCAGCTTAGCGCAGGGGGACTTCTCCTACGAGCAGTACTTC.

This clone was seen more than once but under ten times. The rearrangement links TRBV7-9 to TRBJ1-2, with TRBD1 as a possible D gene (5 bases). Per the germline V gene, CDR1 is SEHNR and CDR2 is FQNEAQ (reference sequence). The V and J ends lost 1 base and 6 bases respectively, with 12 bases between them. The CDR3 covers 14 residues. The CDR3: CASSLVSGVNGYTF. The DNA for the CDR3 is TGTGCCAGCAGCTTAGTGTCGGGGGTTAATGGCTACACCTTC.

CDR3 sequence: CATSRDSPYEQYF. The CDR3 DNA follows: TGTGCCACCAGCAGAGACAGTCCCTACGAGCAGTACTTC. The V gene is TRBV15, the J gene TRBJ2-7; D unclear. There are 13 residues in the CDR3. Germline V lookup: CDR1 LNHNV, CDR2 YYDKDF (reference sequence). V dropped 0 bases and J dropped 2 bases, with 5 bases sitting between them.

The V and J genes are TRBV6-1 and TRBJ2-1; 9 bases line up with TRBD2. The germline V gene has CDR1 MNHNS and CDR2 SASEGT. V lost 3 bases to trimming and J lost 6 bases; unmatched junction nucleotides: 9. This CDR3 has 16 amino acids. The CDR3 DNA reads as TGTGCCAGCAGTGATTTAGCGGGAGCGACGGCCAATGAGCAGTTCTTC. It translates to CASSDLAGATANEQFF.

The rearrangement uses TRBV7-2 and TRBJ2-7; 13 nucleotides align to TRBD2. CDR3 length: 16 residues. Germline CDR1 SGHTA, CDR2 FQGNSA. The junction had 5 bases not matched to a gene; V was cut back by 2 bases and J by 4 bases. CDR3 in amino acids: CASSLIGTSGAYEQYF. CDR3 bases: TGTGCCAGCAGCTTAATTGGGACTAGCGGGGCGTACGAGCAGTACTTC.

The V and J genes are TRBV5-4 and TRBJ1-1; no clear D. V was shortened by 4 bases and J by 0 bases, with 10 bases between the two germline ends. The CDR3 spans 14 residues. Germline lookup yields CDR1 SGHNT and CDR2 YYREEE (reference sequence). CDR3 region: CASSPVGMNTEAFF. For the CDR3, the DNA is TGTGCCAGCAGCCCGGTTGGTATGAACACTGAAGCTTTCTTT.

The chain recombines TRBV27 with TRBJ1-1, with 7 bases aligning to TRBD1. The CDR3 runs to 16 residues. Per germline, CDR1 MNHEY and CDR2 SMNVEV (reference sequence). Unmatched junction bases numbered 8, after V lost 1 base and J lost 3 bases. In DNA form, the CDR3 reads TGTGCCAGCAGTTTATACCAGGGGGTCGGGGACACTGAAGCTTTCTTT. Protein: CASSLYQGVGDTEAFF.

The chain is built from TRBV25-1 and TRBJ2-5; 7 nucleotides agree with TRBD2. CDR1 is MGHDK and CDR2 is SYGVNS in the germline V gene. The CDR3 sequence is 15 residues long. The ends lost 5 bases at V and 2 bases at J; junction bases unmatched: 8. CDR3 in DNA: TGTGCCAGCAGTCCTTGGGGGGGGATGCAAGAGACCCAGTACTTC. Its translation: CASSPWGGMQETQYF.

The chain recombines TRBV7-7 with TRBJ2-1, with TRBD2 matching over 15 bases. Germline CDR1 reads SSHAT; CDR2 reads FNYEAQ (reference sequence). V was clipped by 4 bases and J by 7 bases; unmatched bases: 8. CDR3 length: 17 residues. The CDR3 nucleotides are TGTGCCAGCAGCTCTGGACTAGCGGGAGGGCTCATGAATGAGCAGTTCTTC. Translating it yields CASSSGLAGGLMNEQFF.

The rearrangement links TRBV12-2 to TRBJ2-2; the table gives TRBD2 as D, unverified against the DNA. TRBV12-2 is labeled a pseudogene. This CDR3 is 19 amino acids long. DNA of the CDR3: TGTGCAAGTCGCCCCCGAAACCACCGGGACTTGGCGAACACCGGGGAGCTGTTTTTT. Translation: CASRPRNHRDLANTGELFF.

The chain uses TRBV7-9 and TRBJ2-6, with unresolved D. The CDR3 sequence is 17 residues long. Trimming stripped 5 bases from V and 0 bases from J, with 14 bases between. Looked up from germline, CDR1 is SEHNR and CDR2 is FQNEAQ (reference sequence). CDR3 loop: CASSTTGPHSGANVLTF. The DNA for the CDR3 is TGTGCCAGCAGCACGACCGGGCCGCACTCTGGGGCCAACGTCCTGACTTTC.

The chain recombines TRBV28 with TRBJ2-5; D tentatively reads TRBD1 or TRBD2 (5 bases each). The CDR3 contains 11 residues. V was pared by 3 bases and J by 9 bases, with 8 bases between. Germline lookup yields CDR1 MDHEN and CDR2 SYDVKM. The CDR3: CASSFGTAQYF. The CDR3, as DNA: TGTGCCAGCAGTTTCGGGACGGCCCAGTACTTC. Supplemented by reference TRBV28 and TRBJ2-5, the full variable domain reads DVKVTQSSRYLVKRTGEKVFLECVQDMDHENMFWYRQDPGLGLRLIYFSYDVKMKEKGDIPEGYSVSREKKERFSLILESASTNQTSMYLCASSFGTAQYFGPGTRLLVL.

The chain uses TRBV2 and TRBJ2-3; TRBD2 matches at 7 bases. The trim removed 7 bases at V and 2 bases at J, leaving 9 bases unmatched. This CDR3 has 15 amino acids. Germline CDR1 is SNHLY and CDR2 is FYNNEI. CDR3 amino acids: CASKGLAEPTDTQYF. As DNA, the CDR3 is TGTGCCAGCAAGGGTCTAGCGGAACCCACAGATACGCAGTATTTT. Using reference TRBV2 and TRBJ2-3 for the parts outside the CDR3, the full variable domain is EPEVTQTPSHQVTQMGQEVILRCVPISNHLYFYWYRQILGQKVEFLVSFYNNEISEKSEIFDDQFSVERPDGSNFTLKIRSTKLEDSAMYFCASKGLAEPTDTQYFGPGTRLTVL.

This chain connects TRBV28 to TRBJ2-4; D uncertain. V dropped 5 bases and J dropped 7 bases, with 6 bases sitting between them. Germline CDR1 reads MDHEN; CDR2 reads SYDVKM. CDR3 length: 11 amino acids. The CDR3 DNA reads as TGTGCCAGCAGTGTGGGGAACATTCAGTACTTC. Protein sequence: CASSVGNIQYF.

The V and J genes are TRBV7-8 and TRBJ2-3; the D is unclear. CDR3 length: 16 residues. Trimming cost V 4 bases and J 0 bases, with 14 bases left between them. Germline-derived CDR1 and CDR2 are SGHVS and FQNEAQ. The CDR3 DNA is TGTGCCAGCAGCTCCGAGGTTCAGACTAGCACAGATACGCAGTATTTT. It translates to CASSSEVQTSTDTQYF.

The chain couples TRBV28 to TRBJ2-1; 8 bases line up with TRBD2. CDR1 is MDHEN, CDR2 SYDVKM, per germline. The CDR3 runs to 19 residues. Trimming at V came to 4 bases and at J to 3 bases, leaving 17 bases not matched to a gene. The CDR3, as DNA: TGTGCCAGCAGTTCCCCCGCGGGAGGACTAGCTTTGGTCTACAATGAGCAGTTCTTC. It specifies CASSSPAGGLALVYNEQFF.

Concerning this clone: The junction departs from the called germline gene at one end, perhaps through a read error. The rearrangement links TRBV5-1 to TRBJ1-2; D gene uncertain. Germline loops: CDR1 SGHRS, CDR2 YFSETQ. This CDR3 spans 14 amino acids. The CDR3 loop reads CASRLEGSNYGYTF. The CDR3 nucleotides read TGCGCCAGCAGATTGGAGGGCAGTAACTATGGCTACACCTTC. The full variable domain, its missing parts supplied by reference TRBV5-1 and TRBJ1-2, is KAGVTQTPRYLIKTRGQQVTLSCSPISGHRSVSWYQQTPGQGLQFLFEYFSETQRNKGNFPGRFSGRQFSNSRSEMNVSTLELGDSALYLCASRLEGSNYGYTFGSGTRLTVV.

In its sample, this clone was seen once. The rearrangement links TRBV27 to TRBJ1-1, with TRBD1 as a possible D gene (5 bases). In germline, CDR1 is MNHEY, CDR2 SMNVEV (reference sequence). Deletions cut 1 base from V and 5 bases from J, with 14 bases between. The CDR3 runs 15 residues. The CDR3 reads CASSLYAGTGTEAFF. The CDR3 region has the DNA TGTGCCAGCAGTTTATACGCAGGGACGGGAACTGAAGCTTTCTTT.

This clone was recorded only once. The genes are TRBV19 and TRBJ2-3, with a weak D call TRBD1 (6 bases). The germline CDR1 and CDR2 sequences are LNHDA and SQIVND (reference sequence). The CDR3 totals 16 residues. V lost 1 base, J lost 3 bases, and 14 bases lay in between. The CDR3 loop reads CASSIVPEGETDTQYF. The CDR3 nucleotides are TGTGCCAGTAGTATAGTTCCTGAGGGGGAAACAGATACGCAGTATTTT.

This clone appeared a single time. The V gene is TRBV2, the J gene TRBJ2-7, with D possibly being TRBD1 (5 bases). CDR1 SNHLY and CDR2 FYNNEI come from the germline V gene. This CDR3 is 16 amino acids long. V lost 3 bases to trimming and J lost 5 bases, with 20 bases between them. In DNA, the CDR3 is TGTGCCAGCAGTGATTGGGGTATGGGGCTCATGGACGAGCAGTACTTC. Protein sequence: CASSDWGMGLMDEQYF.

This chain links TRBV15 with TRBJ2-1; D is unclear. V dropped 0 bases and J dropped 2 bases, with 11 bases sitting between them. Germline CDR1 LNHNV, CDR2 YYDKDF (reference sequence). The CDR3 totals 16 residues. The CDR3 reads CATSREPESPYNEQFF. The CDR3 coding sequence is TGTGCCACCAGCAGAGAGCCGGAGTCTCCCTACAATGAGCAGTTCTTC.